This T cell receptor (beta chain) was retrieved from a study of spatial heterogeneity in lung cancer. Study-level findings and limits: Mutation tallies in tumors tracked expanded intratumoral alpha and beta TCR counts.

With regard to this clonotype: The antigen is undetermined.

TCRdb itself ran the 5' RACE reads through MiXCR, one entry per CDR3 protein. The sample shows under 4,000 distinct CDR3 sequences, about 5.4% of them seen only once. CDR3 length equals 11 residues. V was shortened by 5 bases and J by 10 bases, with 9 bases between the two germline ends. CDR1 and CDR2 (germline): SEHNR, FQNEAQ (reference sequence). The time point here: sample taken at primary tumor resection. Untreated early-stage non-small cell lung cancer patients, approximately 79 in total, were the donors. The chain links TRBV7-9 to TRBJ2-1; D unclear. Specimen: lung tumor tissue, collected at surgery. The receptor's source is a female donor with early-stage non-small cell lung cancer. The chain's CDR3 is CASSLDEEQFF. CDR3 DNA sequence: TGTGCCAGCAGCCTAGATGAAGAGCAGTTCTTC.